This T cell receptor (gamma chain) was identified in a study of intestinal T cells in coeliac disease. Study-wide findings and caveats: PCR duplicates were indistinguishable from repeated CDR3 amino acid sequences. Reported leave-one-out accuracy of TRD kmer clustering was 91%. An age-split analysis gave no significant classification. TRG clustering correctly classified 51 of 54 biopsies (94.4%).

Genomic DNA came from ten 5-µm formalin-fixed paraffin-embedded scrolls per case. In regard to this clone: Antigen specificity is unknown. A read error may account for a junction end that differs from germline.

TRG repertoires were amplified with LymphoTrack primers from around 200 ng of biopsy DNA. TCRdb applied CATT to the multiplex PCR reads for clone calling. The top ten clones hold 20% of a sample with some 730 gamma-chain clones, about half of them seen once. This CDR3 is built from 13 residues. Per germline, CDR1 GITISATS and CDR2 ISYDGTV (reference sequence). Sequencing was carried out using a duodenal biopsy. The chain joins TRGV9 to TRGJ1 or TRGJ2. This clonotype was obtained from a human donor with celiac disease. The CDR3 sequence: CTLWSAKYYKKLF. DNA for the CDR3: TGTACCTTGTGGAGTGCGAAATATTATAAGAAACTCTTT.